Here is one TCR beta chain with its context. The antigen is unknown. This CDR3 region has 14 residues. V lost 0 bases, J lost 4 bases, and 7 bases lay in between. CDR1 is SGHNT and CDR2 is YYREEE in the germline V gene (reference sequence). The data stem from a study of radiotherapy plus CTLA-4 blockade in lung cancer. The wider study: With 31% of patients having disease control, objective responses were seen in roughly 18%. Findings and caveats of the study: Reported findings show early blood T cell clone dynamics, with interferon-beta, best predicted response.

Libraries were prepared by immunoSEQ multiplex PCR; TCRdb keeps only in-frame clonotypes and omits some of them. The top ten clones hold around 3% of a sample with over 100,000 clones, over 65% of them seen once. With ipilimumab providing CTLA-4 blockade, focal radiation was administered to patients who had chemo-refractory metastatic non-small-cell lung cancer. This receptor was obtained from a human donor with non-small cell lung cancer that progressed on radiotherapy plus ipilimumab. Some clones in this sample may be carry-over from other donors' samples. The starting material was peripheral blood, obtained from a patient treated with radiotherapy plus ipilimumab. This rearrangement joins TRBV5-4 to TRBJ1-4; D remains unclear. CDR3 protein: CASSLDRLNEKLFF. For the CDR3, the DNA is TGTGCCAGCAGCTTGGACAGACTTAATGAAAAACTGTTTTTT.